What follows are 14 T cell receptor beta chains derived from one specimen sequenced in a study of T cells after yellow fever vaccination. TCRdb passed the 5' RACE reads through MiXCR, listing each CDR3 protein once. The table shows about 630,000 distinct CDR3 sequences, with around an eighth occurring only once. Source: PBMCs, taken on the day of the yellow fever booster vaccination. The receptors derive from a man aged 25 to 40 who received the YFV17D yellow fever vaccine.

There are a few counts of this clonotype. The CDR3 nucleotides are TGTGCCAGCTCAAGACAGACTTACACAGATACGCAGTATTTT. Amino acids: CASSRQTYTDTQYF. The V gene is TRBV6-1, the J gene TRBJ2-3; weak D call: TRBD1 (5 bases). CDR3 length: 14 residues. V lost 8 bases and J 2 bases, leaving 14 bases between the germline ends. Germline CDR1 is MNHNS and CDR2 is SASEGT.

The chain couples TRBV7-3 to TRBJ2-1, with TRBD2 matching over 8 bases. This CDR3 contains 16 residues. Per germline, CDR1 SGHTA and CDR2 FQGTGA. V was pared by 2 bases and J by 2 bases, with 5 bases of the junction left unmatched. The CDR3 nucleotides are TGTGCCAGCAGCTTACGGGGGGGAGTAGCCTACAATGAGCAGTTCTTC. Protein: CASSLRGGVAYNEQFF.

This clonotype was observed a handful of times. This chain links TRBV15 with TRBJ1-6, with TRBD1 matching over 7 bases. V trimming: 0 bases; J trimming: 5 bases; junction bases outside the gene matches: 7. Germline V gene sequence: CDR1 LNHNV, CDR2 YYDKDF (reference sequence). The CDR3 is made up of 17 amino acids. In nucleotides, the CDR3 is TGTGCCACCAGCAGAGATCGAGGGACAGCAAATAATTCACCCCTCCACTTT. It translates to CATSRDRGTANNSPLHF.

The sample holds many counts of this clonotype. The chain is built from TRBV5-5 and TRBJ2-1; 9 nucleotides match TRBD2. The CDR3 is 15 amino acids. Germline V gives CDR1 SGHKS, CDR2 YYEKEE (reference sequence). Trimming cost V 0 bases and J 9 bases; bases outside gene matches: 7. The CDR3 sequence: CASSLVGTSRIEQFF. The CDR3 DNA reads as TGTGCCAGCAGCTTGGTCGGGACTAGCAGGATTGAGCAGTTCTTC.

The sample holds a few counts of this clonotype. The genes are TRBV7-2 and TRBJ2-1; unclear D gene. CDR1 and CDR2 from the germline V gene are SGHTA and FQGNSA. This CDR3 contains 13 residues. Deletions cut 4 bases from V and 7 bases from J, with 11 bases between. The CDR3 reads CASSSYTRNEQFF. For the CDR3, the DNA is TGTGCCAGCAGCTCGTATACGAGGAATGAGCAGTTCTTC.

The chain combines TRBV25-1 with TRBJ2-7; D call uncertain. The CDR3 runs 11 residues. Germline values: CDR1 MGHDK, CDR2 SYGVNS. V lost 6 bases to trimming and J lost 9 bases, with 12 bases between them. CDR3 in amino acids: CASRENRVQYF. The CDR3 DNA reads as TGTGCCAGCAGGGAAAATAGGGTGCAGTACTTC.

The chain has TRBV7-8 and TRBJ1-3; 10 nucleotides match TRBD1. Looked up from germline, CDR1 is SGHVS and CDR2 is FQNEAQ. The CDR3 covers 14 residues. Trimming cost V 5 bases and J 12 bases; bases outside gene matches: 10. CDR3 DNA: TGTGCCAGCAGCCAAGGGACAGGGGTCAGCCGCATATATTTT. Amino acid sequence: CASSQGTGVSRIYF.

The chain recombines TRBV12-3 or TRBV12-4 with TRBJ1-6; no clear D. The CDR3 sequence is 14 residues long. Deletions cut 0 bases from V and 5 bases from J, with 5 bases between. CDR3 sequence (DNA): TGTGCCAGCAGTTTAGCACAGAATAATTCACCCCTCCACTTT. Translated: CASSLAQNNSPLHF.

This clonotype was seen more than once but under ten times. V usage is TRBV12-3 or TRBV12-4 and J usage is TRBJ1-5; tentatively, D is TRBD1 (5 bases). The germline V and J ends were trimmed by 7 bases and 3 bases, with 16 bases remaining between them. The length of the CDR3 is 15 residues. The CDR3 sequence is CASTPEGTTNQPQHF. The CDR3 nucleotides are TGTGCCAGCACCCCAGAGGGGACTACCAATCAGCCCCAGCATTTT.

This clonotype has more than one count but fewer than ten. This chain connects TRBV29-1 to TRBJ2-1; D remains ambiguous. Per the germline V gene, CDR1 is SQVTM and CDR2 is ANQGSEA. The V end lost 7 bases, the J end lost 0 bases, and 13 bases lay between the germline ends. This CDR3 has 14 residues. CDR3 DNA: TGCAGCGGGGCTACTCGGAGCTCCTACAATGAGCAGTTCTTC. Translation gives CSGATRSSYNEQFF.

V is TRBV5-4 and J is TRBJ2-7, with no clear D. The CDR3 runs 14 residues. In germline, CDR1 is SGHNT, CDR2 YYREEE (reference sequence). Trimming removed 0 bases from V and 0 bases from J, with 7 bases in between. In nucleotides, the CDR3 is TGTGCCAGCAGCTTGGATAACTACTCCTACGAGCAGTACTTC. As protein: CASSLDNYSYEQYF.

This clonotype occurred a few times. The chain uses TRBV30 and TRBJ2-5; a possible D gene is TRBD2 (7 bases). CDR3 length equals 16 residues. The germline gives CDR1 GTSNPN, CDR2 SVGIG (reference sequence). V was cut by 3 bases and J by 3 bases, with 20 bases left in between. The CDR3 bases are TGTGCCTGGAGGAGGGGGGGATCTACGCGAAAAGAGACCCAGTACTTC. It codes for CAWRRGGSTRKETQYF.

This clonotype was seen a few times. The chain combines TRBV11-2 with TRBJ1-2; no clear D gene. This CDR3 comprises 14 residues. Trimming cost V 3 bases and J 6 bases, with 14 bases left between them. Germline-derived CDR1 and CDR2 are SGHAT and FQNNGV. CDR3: CASSFLAQRDGYTF. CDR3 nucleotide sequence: TGTGCCAGCAGCTTCCTAGCGCAGAGGGATGGCTACACCTTC.

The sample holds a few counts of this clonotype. The CDR3 is CSARSSGRTGELFF. CDR3 coding DNA: TGCAGTGCTAGATCTAGCGGGAGAACCGGGGAGCTGTTTTTT. The chain is built from TRBV20-1 and TRBJ2-2; TRBD2 matches 10 bases. This CDR3 spans 14 amino acids. Per the germline V gene, CDR1 is DFQATT and CDR2 is SNEGSKA (reference sequence). The V segment lost 2 bases and the J segment 5 bases; nucleotides outside the gene matches: 2.